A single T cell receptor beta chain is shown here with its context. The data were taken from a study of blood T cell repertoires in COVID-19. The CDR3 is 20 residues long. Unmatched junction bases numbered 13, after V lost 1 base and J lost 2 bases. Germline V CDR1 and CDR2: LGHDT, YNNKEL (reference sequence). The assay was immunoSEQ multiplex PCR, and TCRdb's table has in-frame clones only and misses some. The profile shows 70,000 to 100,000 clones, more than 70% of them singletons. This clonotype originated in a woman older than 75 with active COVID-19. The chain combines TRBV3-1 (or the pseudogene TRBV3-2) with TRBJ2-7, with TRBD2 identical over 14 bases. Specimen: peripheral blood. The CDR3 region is CASSQGPSGTSGSPPYEQYF. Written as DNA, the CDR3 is TGTGCCAGCAGCCAAGGCCCCTCCGGGACTAGCGGGAGTCCGCCCTACGAGCAGTACTTC.